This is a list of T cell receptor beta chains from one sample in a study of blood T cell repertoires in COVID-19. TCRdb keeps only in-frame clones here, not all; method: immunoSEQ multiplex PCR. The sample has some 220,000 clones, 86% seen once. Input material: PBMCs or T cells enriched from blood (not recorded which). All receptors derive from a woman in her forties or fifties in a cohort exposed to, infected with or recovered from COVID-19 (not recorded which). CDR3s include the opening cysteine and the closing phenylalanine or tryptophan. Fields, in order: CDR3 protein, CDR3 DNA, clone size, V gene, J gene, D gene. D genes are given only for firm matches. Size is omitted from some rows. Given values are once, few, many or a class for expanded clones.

CDR3aa: CAWSVGGLTYNSPLHF; CDR3nt: TGTGCCTGGAGTGTGGGGGGATTGACCTATAATTCACCCCTCCACTTT; abundance: -; v_gene: TRBV30; j_gene: TRBJ1-6; d_gene: -
CDR3aa: CASSQTPGQGVMNTEAFF; CDR3nt: TGCGCCAGCAGCCAAACTCCGGGACAGGGGGTCATGAACACTGAAGCTTTCTTT; abundance: -; v_gene: TRBV4-1; j_gene: TRBJ1-1; d_gene: TRBD1
CDR3aa: CASSPDSNYGYTF; CDR3nt: TGTGCCAGCAGCCCGGACAGTAACTATGGCTACACCTTC; abundance: few; v_gene: TRBV12-3/TRBV12-4; j_gene: TRBJ1-2; d_gene: -
CDR3aa: CASLSGMGYNQPQHF; CDR3nt: TGTGCCAGCCTCTCGGGGATGGGATACAATCAGCCCCAGCATTTT; abundance: -; v_gene: TRBV18; j_gene: TRBJ1-5; d_gene: -
CDR3aa: CASSVGFGGGSYNEQFF; CDR3nt: TGTGCCAGCAGTGTGGGATTCGGCGGGGGGTCGTACAATGAGCAGTTCTTC; abundance: few; v_gene: TRBV2; j_gene: TRBJ2-1; d_gene: TRBD2
CDR3aa: CASSLNGEYGYTF; CDR3nt: TGTGCCAGCAGTTTAAATGGGGAGTATGGCTACACCTTC; abundance: -; v_gene: TRBV27; j_gene: TRBJ1-2; d_gene: -
CDR3aa: CASSLDGGPGNEQFF; CDR3nt: TGTGCCAGCAGCTTAGACGGGGGGCCCGGGAATGAGCAGTTCTTC; abundance: -; v_gene: TRBV7-2; j_gene: TRBJ2-1; d_gene: -
CDR3aa: CASSLESWQDYGYTF; CDR3nt: TGTGCCAGCAGCTTAGAATCGTGGCAGGACTATGGCTACACCTTC; abundance: few; v_gene: TRBV7-9; j_gene: TRBJ1-2; d_gene: -
CDR3aa: CASSLSWEISNQPQHF; CDR3nt: TGTGCCAGCAGTTTATCGTGGGAGATAAGCAATCAGCCCCAGCATTTT; abundance: -; v_gene: TRBV27; j_gene: TRBJ1-5; d_gene: -
CDR3aa: CASSFGGLGTEAFF; CDR3nt: TGTGCCAGCAGCTTTGGAGGGTTGGGTACTGAAGCTTTCTTT; abundance: -; v_gene: TRBV7-3; j_gene: TRBJ1-1; d_gene: -
CDR3aa: CASSRQGISYEQYF; CDR3nt: TGTGCCAGCAGCCGACAGGGAATCTCCTACGAGCAGTACTTC; abundance: -; v_gene: TRBV27; j_gene: TRBJ2-7; d_gene: TRBD1
CDR3aa: CASETGTVGSPLHF; CDR3nt: TGTGCCAGCGAAACGGGAACCGTCGGGTCACCCCTCCACTTT; abundance: -; v_gene: TRBV11-1; j_gene: TRBJ1-6; d_gene: -
CDR3aa: CASSVQTGSNEQFF; CDR3nt: TGTGCCAGCAGCGTTCAGACAGGGTCCAATGAGCAGTTCTTC; abundance: -; v_gene: TRBV7-2; j_gene: TRBJ2-1; d_gene: TRBD1
CDR3aa: CAISADRGRDGYTF; CDR3nt: TGTGCCATCTCAGCGGACAGGGGAAGGGATGGCTACACCTTC; abundance: -; v_gene: TRBV10-3; j_gene: TRBJ1-2; d_gene: TRBD1
CDR3aa: CASGLFGGTDSNEQFF; CDR3nt: TGTGCTAGTGGGTTGTTTGGAGGGACCGATTCCAATGAGCAGTTCTTC; abundance: -; v_gene: TRBV12-5; j_gene: TRBJ2-1; d_gene: -
CDR3aa: CATSSPSASDTQYF; CDR3nt: TGTGCCACCAGCAGTCCCAGCGCGTCAGATACGCAGTATTTT; abundance: -; v_gene: TRBV15; j_gene: TRBJ2-3; d_gene: -
CDR3aa: CASSLRSGFGTEAFF; CDR3nt: TGTGCCAGCAGCTTGAGGTCAGGGTTCGGCACTGAAGCTTTCTTT; abundance: -; v_gene: TRBV5-4; j_gene: TRBJ1-1; d_gene: -
CDR3aa: CASSNQVGLQETQYF; CDR3nt: TGTGCCAGCAGCAACCAGGTGGGGCTCCAAGAGACCCAGTACTTC; abundance: few; v_gene: TRBV7-8; j_gene: TRBJ2-5; d_gene: -
CDR3aa: CASSPPSPGYGYTF; CDR3nt: TGTGCCAGCTCACCACCGTCCCCGGGGTATGGCTACACCTTC; abundance: -; v_gene: TRBV18; j_gene: TRBJ1-2; d_gene: -
CDR3aa: CASSGRTVVIIGYTF; CDR3nt: TGTGCCAGCAGCGGGCGGACAGTCGTCATAATAGGCTACACCTTC; abundance: few; v_gene: TRBV5-6; j_gene: TRBJ1-2; d_gene: -
CDR3aa: CASSQGSSLGEKLFF; CDR3nt: TGCGCCAGCAGCCAAGGGAGCAGCCTGGGTGAAAAACTGTTTTTT; abundance: -; v_gene: TRBV4-3; j_gene: TRBJ1-4; d_gene: -
CDR3aa: CATSDSGTFYGYTF; CDR3nt: TGTGCCACCAGTGATTCCGGGACATTCTATGGCTACACCTTC; abundance: -; v_gene: TRBV24-1; j_gene: TRBJ1-2; d_gene: -
CDR3aa: CASSLDSSTNEKLFF; CDR3nt: TGTGCCAGCAGCCTAGACAGTTCAACTAATGAAAAACTGTTTTTT; abundance: -; v_gene: TRBV6-5; j_gene: TRBJ1-4; d_gene: -